This T cell receptor beta chain was observed in a study of blood T cell repertoires in COVID-19 (dated by TCRdb to about 2020). Turning to the overall study: The collaborator samples originated in the United States, Italy and Spain and spanned the acute and convalescent phases of COVID-19. The material from the prospective study consisted of cDNA or gDNA derived from T cells, B-cell-depleted T cells, or PBMCs. Subjects who had been exposed to COVID-19, were actively infected with it, or had recovered from it provided the deeply sampled blood TCRbeta repertoires that made up the dataset. The repertoires were released in a freely available public database intended as a resource for research on the immune response to SARS-CoV-2. The samples were drawn from two sources: the first 160 participants of the ongoing ImmuneRACE study, and 1,000 to 1,500 subjects contributed by 6 global collaborators. Sample metadata almost always included a de-identified subject ID, COVID-19 status, age in years and sex. HLA class I and class II types, where available, came from metadata supplied by the sample provider rather than from assay-based typing.

Collaborating institutions collected whole blood in K2EDTA tubes following their own protocols. For TCRbeta analysis, collaborator samples were shipped as frozen whole blood, as isolated PBMCs, or as DNA extracted from either sample type. Summary of the overall study and its limitations: The amount of clinical and demographic metadata varied by source and participant and was provided uncurated.

The CDR1 and CDR2 encoded by the germline V gene (reference sequence) are SEHNR and FQNEAQ. Relative to germline, V is 5 bases shorter and J is 0 bases shorter, with 10 bases between their ends. The CDR3 runs 14 amino acids, cysteine and phenylalanine included. The read is trimmed to its CDR3 DNA, 42 bases read in frame from base 1. TCRbeta CDR3 regions were amplified from genomic DNA using the immunoSEQ Assay, a bias-controlled multiplex PCR. Under the source paper's analysis protocol: The number of nucleated cells in each sample was estimated by amplification of reference gene primers within the assay. To quantify the absolute abundance of each unique TCRbeta CDR3 rearrangement, sequence reads were collapsed and filtered. Productive Simpson clonality was computed per sample as the square root of Simpson's diversity index over productive rearrangements. Held by TCRdb, this immuneACCESS table contains in-frame sequences only and omits some clones. Under half of the omission traces to an unresolved V gene where checked; the cause of the rest is unknown. From that table come the V and J calls and clone size; the DNA was used to work out D and trimming. The sample table records about 27,000 clones; approximately 80% of these occur just once. Roughly 23% of the sample is held by the ten biggest clonotypes.

Concerning this clone itself: Its recognized antigen is unknown. No much larger clonotype is one base removed from it; base qualities were not supplied.

Sequencing was done on a sample of peripheral blood. This chain is built from TRBV7-9 and TRBJ1-2, with the D gene not clear enough to name. This TCR derives from a man between 65 and 85 years old with active COVID-19. CDR3 loop: CASSRPGSNYGYTF. The sequence in DNA is TGTGCCAGCAGCCGCCCGGGTTCTAACTATGGCTACACCTTC.